This is a list of T cell receptor beta chains from one sample in a study of shared clonotypes between healthy human individuals. TCRdb's copy holds only in-frame clones and misses some; the assay was immunoSEQ multiplex PCR. The sample includes about 2 million clones, approximately 94% seen only once; the top ten take under 1.5%. Material for sequencing was naive CD8+ T cells sorted from blood. The receptors here all came from a man aged 18 to 30 in good health. CDR3s leave out the opening cysteine and the closing phenylalanine or tryptophan. The order of the fields is CDR3 protein, J gene, V gene.

cdr3_aa: ASSSGQGETGELF; j_call: TRBJ2-2; v_call: TRBV6-5
cdr3_aa: ASTLEAAYEQY; j_call: TRBJ2-7; v_call: TRBV13
cdr3_aa: ASSTRGGPGEQY; j_call: TRBJ2-7; v_call: TRBV13
cdr3_aa: AISDPDRSYNSPLH; j_call: TRBJ1-6; v_call: TRBV10-3
cdr3_aa: ASSFQGDTQY; j_call: TRBJ2-3; v_call: TRBV27
cdr3_aa: ASSFAPGQTYEQY; j_call: TRBJ2-7; v_call: TRBV11-2
cdr3_aa: ASSLVRGLAGPNEQF; j_call: TRBJ2-1; v_call: TRBV7-9
cdr3_aa: ASSSQGGNTEAF; j_call: TRBJ1-1; v_call: TRBV6-1
cdr3_aa: ASSITSMNSPLH; j_call: TRBJ1-6; v_call: TRBV6-9
cdr3_aa: ASSPGPQETQY; j_call: TRBJ2-5; v_call: TRBV4-1
cdr3_aa: SVEQLEAF; j_call: TRBJ1-1; v_call: TRBV29-1
cdr3_aa: ASSVDGPSTDTQY; j_call: TRBJ2-3; v_call: TRBV9
cdr3_aa: AISRISTDTQY; j_call: TRBJ2-3; v_call: TRBV10-3
cdr3_aa: SVEWRGRMETQY; j_call: TRBJ2-5; v_call: TRBV29-1
cdr3_aa: AFSGEPYNEQF; j_call: TRBJ2-1; v_call: TRBV5-6
cdr3_aa: ASSLDRGLPYNEQF; j_call: TRBJ2-1; v_call: TRBV5-1
cdr3_aa: ASSLLVAPYEQY; j_call: TRBJ2-7; v_call: TRBV28
cdr3_aa: ATSGGRGSYEQY; j_call: TRBJ2-7; v_call: TRBV15
cdr3_aa: ASSPVGGSSPLH; j_call: TRBJ1-6; v_call: TRBV18
cdr3_aa: ASSQAGLAGGHYEQY; j_call: TRBJ2-7; v_call: TRBV4-3
cdr3_aa: ASSELRGPYNSPLH; j_call: TRBJ1-6; v_call: TRBV6-1
cdr3_aa: ASSFTGGGHEQY; j_call: TRBJ2-7; v_call: TRBV7-6
cdr3_aa: ASSQGQGYT; j_call: TRBJ1-2; v_call: TRBV5-6
cdr3_aa: ATAPGSSYEQY; j_call: TRBJ2-7; v_call: TRBV6-1
cdr3_aa: ASSQEGGQGANYGYT; j_call: TRBJ1-2; v_call: TRBV4-1
cdr3_aa: ASGQGYEQY; j_call: TRBJ2-7; v_call: TRBV28
cdr3_aa: ASSLGGTLSYEQY; j_call: TRBJ2-7; v_call: TRBV13
cdr3_aa: ASSLRREDEQY; j_call: TRBJ2-7; v_call: TRBV7-9
cdr3_aa: ASSQVQLTGPGELF; j_call: TRBJ2-2; v_call: TRBV4-1
cdr3_aa: ASSEPGGGDNEQF; j_call: TRBJ2-1; v_call: TRBV6-1
cdr3_aa: ASSYTTGPNEKLF; j_call: TRBJ1-4; v_call: TRBV6-5
cdr3_aa: VSSSAHGVPYEQY; j_call: TRBJ2-7; v_call: TRBV27
cdr3_aa: SATGGASYEQY; j_call: TRBJ2-7; v_call: TRBV29-1
cdr3_aa: ATRSGEGANYGYT; j_call: TRBJ1-2; v_call: TRBV15
cdr3_aa: ASSYGQGVTEAF; j_call: TRBJ1-1; v_call: TRBV5-4
cdr3_aa: ASSFQGGDIQY; j_call: TRBJ2-4; v_call: TRBV5-4
cdr3_aa: ASSSRQGTDTGELF; j_call: TRBJ2-2; v_call: TRBV7-3
cdr3_aa: AWSPGQLNEKLF; j_call: TRBJ1-4; v_call: TRBV30
cdr3_aa: ASSPERENYNEQF; j_call: TRBJ2-1; v_call: TRBV4-1
cdr3_aa: ASSLSGEVYEQF; j_call: TRBJ2-1; v_call: TRBV27
cdr3_aa: ASSLVGAGDEQY; j_call: TRBJ2-7; v_call: TRBV27
cdr3_aa: SVMEGLAAYEQY; j_call: TRBJ2-7; v_call: TRBV29-1
cdr3_aa: ASSPIGTQFHTDTQY; j_call: TRBJ2-3; v_call: TRBV4-1
cdr3_aa: ASSFGGPHVYPYEQY; j_call: TRBJ2-7; v_call: TRBV5-1